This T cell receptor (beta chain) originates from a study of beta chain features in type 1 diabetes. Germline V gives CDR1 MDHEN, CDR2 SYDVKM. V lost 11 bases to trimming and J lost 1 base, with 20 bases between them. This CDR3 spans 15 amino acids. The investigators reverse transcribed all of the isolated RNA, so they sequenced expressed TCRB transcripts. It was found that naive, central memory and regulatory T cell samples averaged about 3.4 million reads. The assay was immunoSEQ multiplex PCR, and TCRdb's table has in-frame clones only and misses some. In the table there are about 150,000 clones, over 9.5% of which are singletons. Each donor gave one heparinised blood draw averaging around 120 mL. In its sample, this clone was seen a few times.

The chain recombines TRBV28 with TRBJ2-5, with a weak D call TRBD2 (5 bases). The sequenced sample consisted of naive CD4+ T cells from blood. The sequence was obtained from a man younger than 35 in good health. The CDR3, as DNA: TGTGCCGGAAGTTACGCGGGTAGACTCCAAGAGACCCAGTACTTC. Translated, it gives CAGSYAGRLQETQYF. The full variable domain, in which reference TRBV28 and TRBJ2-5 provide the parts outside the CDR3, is DVKVTQSSRYLVKRTGEKVFLECVQDMDHENMFWYRQDPGLGLRLIYFSYDVKMKEKGDIPEGYSVSREKKERFSLILESASTNQTSMYLCAGSYAGRLQETQYFGPGTRLLVL.